The rows below give T cell receptor beta chains drawn from one sample of a study of T cell responses to AZD1222 COVID-19 vaccine. The protocol was immunoSEQ multiplex PCR, while the TCRdb copy is restricted to in-frame clones and leaves out a portion. The repertoire consists of about 130,000 clones, with over 80% occurring once and the leading ten covering 6.5% to 8.5%. Here the sequenced sample was peripheral blood, taken 28 days after the second AZD1222 dose. These receptors all come from an adult who received the AZD1222 COVID-19 vaccine. Each CDR3 is given with its conserved first and last residue. Each record gives: clone size, J gene, V gene, D gene, CDR3 length, CDR3 protein, CDR3 DNA. A D gene is named only where the DNA matches it firmly. Clone sizes are given selectively: once, few, many, or a class where the clone is expanded.

>NA|TRBJ1-2|TRBV6-2/TRBV6-3|NA|14
CASSINRVRYGYTF
TGTGCCAGCAGCATAAACAGGGTTCGCTATGGCTACACCTTC
>NA|TRBJ1-2|TRBV5-1|TRBD1|15
CASSLVSRGDYGYTF
TGCGCCAGCAGCTTGGTTTCCAGGGGGGACTATGGCTACACCTTC
>NA|TRBJ1-1|TRBV5-1|NA|17
CASSSLLMSRENTEAFF
TGCGCCAGCAGCTCCCTCCTAATGAGCCGGGAGAACACTGAAGCTTTCTTT
>NA|TRBJ2-7|TRBV14|NA|15
CASSQDQQGGVEQYF
TGTGCCAGCAGCCAAGATCAACAGGGTGGGGTCGAGCAGTACTTC
>once|TRBJ1-1|TRBV2|TRBD1|14
CASSGTGSGTEAFF
TGTGCCAGCAGTGGGACAGGATCAGGCACTGAAGCTTTCTTT
>NA|TRBJ1-6|TRBV18|NA|14
CASSPQGYNSPLHF
TGTGCCAGCTCACCACAGGGCTATAATTCACCCCTCCACTTT
>NA|TRBJ1-1|TRBV3-1/TRBV3-2|NA|13
CASSPSQDTEAFF
TGTGCCAGCAGCCCGTCCCAGGACACTGAAGCTTTCTTT
>NA|TRBJ2-7|TRBV28|NA|14
CASSRGGVGYEQYF
TGTGCCAGCAGTAGGGGGGGAGTGGGTTACGAGCAGTACTTC
>NA|TRBJ2-3|TRBV4-1|NA|14
CASSPGAVTDTQYF
TGCGCCAGCAGTCCCGGGGCAGTCACAGATACGCAGTATTTT
>once|TRBJ1-2|TRBV2|NA|11
CASTSNYGYTF
TGTGCCAGCACGTCCAACTATGGCTACACCTTC
>NA|TRBJ2-1|TRBV7-9|NA|13
CASSFSITGEQFF
TGTGCCAGCAGCTTCTCGATCACGGGTGAGCAGTTCTTC